Described below is a single T cell receptor (beta chain) sequence and its context. Per the germline V gene, CDR1 is MNHEY and CDR2 is SVGAGI. The CDR3 extends over 14 amino acids. Trimming cost V 6 bases and J 9 bases; bases outside gene matches: 10. In the authors' workflow: Reference gene primers were amplified, and this amplification served to estimate nucleated cell counts. Some clones are missing from TCRdb's copy, which holds only in-frame ones; the method was immunoSEQ multiplex PCR. That table is the source of V, J and clone size, and D and trimming were worked out from the DNA. The sample holds approximately 170,000 clones, 88% seen once. This sample was included in a study of blood T cell repertoires in COVID-19. About the research overall: Italy, Spain and the United States were the sources of the convalescent and acute COVID-19 samples.

This sequence originates from a man aged 60 to 75 with acute or convalescent COVID-19. The sample was peripheral blood. The chain has TRBV6-5 and TRBJ2-1; TRBD2 aligns across 8 bases. This CDR3 is CASSPQSGRTEQFF. CDR3 in DNA: TGTGCCAGCAGCCCCCAGAGCGGGAGAACTGAGCAGTTCTTC.